This T cell receptor beta chain was profiled in a study of T cell responses to AZD1222 COVID-19 vaccine. Findings and limits, study-wide: It should be noted that donors were predominantly white British and more often female, and clonal diversity was possibly underestimated. Repertoire sampling happened only post peak T cell response.

Some clones are missing from TCRdb's copy, which holds only in-frame ones; the method was immunoSEQ multiplex PCR. There are 160,000 or so clones in the sample; about 90% occur only once, and around 4.5% lies in the top ten. Of note for this clone: Its antigen remains unidentified.

The CDR3 totals 17 residues. Germline V gene sequence: CDR1 DFQATT, CDR2 SNEGSKA (reference sequence). V lost 3 bases, J lost 0 bases, and 18 bases lay in between. The starting material was peripheral blood, obtained 28 days after the second dose of the MenACWY control vaccine. The TCR comes from an adult who received the MenACWY meningococcal vaccine as a control. The chain carries TRBV20-1 and TRBJ1-3; D is undetermined. The CDR3 DNA follows: TGCAGTGCTAGTCCGCGTCTCGGGGTTGCCTCTGGAAACACCATATATTTT. It yields the protein CSASPRLGVASGNTIYF.